This TCR beta chain was captured in a study of regulatory T cells in long-lasting Graves disease (dated by TCRdb to the early 2020s). As for the study more broadly: Antithyroid drugs had been taken for less than 3 months by newly diagnosed Graves' disease patients. This study used TCR sequencing and RNA sequencing of peripheral blood to compare persistent Graves' disease patients against newly diagnosed Graves' disease patients. The study took place in China and was registered as a clinical trial. A total of around 35 samples underwent TCR sequencing, from roughly 13 patients with persistent Graves' disease and 20 patients with newly diagnosed Graves' disease.

Remarks on this clonotype: Its target antigen remains unknown. Base quality data are lacking; no much larger clone is found one base away.

The study at large found these results: TRBV28, TRBJ1-2 and TRBJ2-5 were preferentially used in persistent disease, while TRBV20-1 and TRBJ2-1 were favored in newly diagnosed disease. The authors noted that the small sample size was a limitation that may lower accuracy. Sequencing and analysis were restricted to the TCR beta chain. More public clonotypes were shared among persistent patients (around 2,600) than among newly diagnosed patients (roughly 1,000). The study examined only peripheral blood because the primary lesion, thyroid tissue, could not be accessed. Compared with newly diagnosed patients, persistent Graves' disease patients had lower TCR Shannon entropy and fewer highly expanded clones, which suggests clonal expansion.

The CDR3 contains 15 residues, cysteine and phenylalanine counted. The retained sequence is limited to the CDR3, 45 bases, with the frame set at the first base. CDR1 and CDR2 (LGHDT, YNNKEL) derive from the germline V gene (reference sequence). Deletion took 4 bases off V and 0 bases off J, with a span of 10 bases between the germline ends. The sample's time point label, in plain terms: newly diagnosed GD, antithyroid drugs for less than 3 months. For both TCR sequencing and RNA sequencing, RNA was extracted from PBMCs in TRIzol. Graves' disease was diagnosed according to American Thyroid Association guidelines. Recruitment of patients was carried out at an endocrinology department in Xi'an, China. Each patient gave approximately 10 milliliters of peripheral blood, collected in an EDTA anticoagulant tube. PBMCs were isolated by Ficoll Paque Plus density gradient separation without further T cell sorting. An Agilent 2100 Bioanalyzer and agarose gel were used to check RNA quality, while a NanoDrop 2000 measured RNA concentration.

Library prep was done by multiplex PCR. The data were produced on an Illumina HiSeq 4000. TCR beta libraries were built with iRepertoire HTBI primers and Arm-PCR amplification of CDR3 regions. Before sequencing, the PCR products underwent gel purification. Regarding the original processing steps: Gene usage analysis of CDR3 amino acid clonotypes relied on the roughly 60 TRBV and more than twelve TRBJ segments identified across samples. Filtered high-quality paired reads were merged into contigs using COPE and FqMerger. BLAST was used to align contigs to IMGT TRBV, TRBD and TRBJ reference genes, with CDR3 defined following IMGT. Highly expanded clones were defined as clonotypes with a frequency above 0.1%. Shannon entropy was used to measure repertoire diversity, and the Gini coefficient was used to measure V-J evenness. Clonotypes shared by more than one individual were considered public. TCRdb ran its own pipeline on the public reads, namely fastp trimming at Q25 and MiXCR clone calling, and kept in-frame beta chains. Each record represents a unique CDR3 protein, reported with the most common genes and DNA among its rows. TCRdb, not the original authors, processed these V and J calls. The sample profile shows roughly 420,000 distinct CDR3 sequences; 14% of them were found once. The ten most abundant clones make up approximately 15% of the sample.

The sample was also linked to a second study, of T cells in Graves' hyperthyroidism and ophthalmopathy. Taken from the second paper: Stable Graves' hyperthyroidism was defined as no progression to ophthalmopathy during 18 months of follow-up. The hyperthyroidism patients were between 18 and 65 years old and newly diagnosed, with a disease duration of less than 2 months. Exclusion was applied to patients with uncontrolled infections, other autoimmune diseases, pregnancy or lactation. Clinical symptoms, serum thyroxine and TRAb, thyroid ultrasound, and orbital computed tomography formed the basis for the diagnoses. A first-round RT-PCR of the TCR CDR3 used the HTBI primer set with the Qiagen OneStep RT-PCR kit. Most expanded thyroid clonotypes (frequency above 0.001) were also detected in blood, suggesting blood repertoires may reflect thyroid immune responses. A 13 V-J signature model separated ophthalmopathy from stable hyperthyroidism, with approximately 87% sensitivity and 81.08% specificity in cross-validation and 80%/75% in testing. During validation, the model predicted progression to ophthalmopathy a median of approximately 6 months ahead of onset, with around 71% sensitivity and more than 72% specificity. TCR V-J signatures able to tell the groups apart were searched for in a discovery cohort of approximately 95 patients, of whom more than 40 had Graves' ophthalmopathy and roughly 59 had stable Graves' hyperthyroidism. Prospective prediction of ophthalmopathy was tested in an independent validation cohort of under 20 hyperthyroidism patients and 15 to 17 patients who later progressed to ophthalmopathy. The roughly 94 discovery patients were randomly split 7:3 into training and test sets. In more than 5 Graves' hyperthyroidism patients, the study also compared T-cell repertoires from thyroid tissue with T-cell repertoires from blood. Following sampling, methimazole starting at 30 mg daily was given to hyperthyroidism patients, and high-dose intravenous methylprednisolone was given to ophthalmopathy patients. A second multiplex PCR round built the libraries, followed by size selection and purification. Paired-end sequencing of the libraries was performed with 100 bp reads on an Illumina HiSeq2000. SOAPnuke was used to process the raw data, with reads discarded if the reads contained adapters or uncalled bases, had a mean Phred below 15, or lacked an exact constant-primer or identifier match. COPE v1.2.5 was used to merge high-quality paired reads, and clonotypes were defined as unique nucleotide sequences. MiTCR v1.1 was used to align clonotypes to the IMGT TRBV, TRBD and TRBJ reference segments. The analysis included only V-J combinations with a frequency above 0.0001, which together covered 99.2% of the repertoires. A TCS score was defined as the ratio of F50 (clonal expansion) to E x V (chaos), with BLOSUM62-based TCRdist applied between CDR3 peptides within each V-J. Welch's t-statistics and random forest reduced 500 to 550 V-J features to 10 to 15, which were used in a naive Bayes classifier (R e1071). Sample size was not statistically predetermined, and investigators were not blinded to group allocation. TCR Vbeta CDR3 sequencing of 120 to 150 peripheral blood samples (43 ophthalmopathy, 75 to 85 hyperthyroidism and some 17 progressor patients) is reported in the paper.

The sequence links TRBV3-1 to TRBJ1-3; the D gene is not confidently resolved. The origin of this receptor is a woman in her forties or fifties with Graves disease. Donor details come from another sample of the same person, matched by shared clones. The specimen was peripheral blood mononuclear cells (PBMCs), collected at new diagnosis, from a patient treated with antithyroid drugs. The DNA reads TGTGCCAGCAGCCCGCTGGGGAGCTCTGGAAACACCATATATTTT. It encodes CASSPLGSSGNTIYF. Extended through the reference TRBV3-1 and TRBJ1-3 proteins, this CDR3 yields the full variable domain: DTAVSQTPKYLVTQMGNDKSIKCEQNLGHDTMYWYKQDSKKFLKIMFSYNNKELIINETVPNRFSPKSPDKAHLNLHINSLELGDSAVYFCASSPLGSSGNTIYFGEGSWLTVV.